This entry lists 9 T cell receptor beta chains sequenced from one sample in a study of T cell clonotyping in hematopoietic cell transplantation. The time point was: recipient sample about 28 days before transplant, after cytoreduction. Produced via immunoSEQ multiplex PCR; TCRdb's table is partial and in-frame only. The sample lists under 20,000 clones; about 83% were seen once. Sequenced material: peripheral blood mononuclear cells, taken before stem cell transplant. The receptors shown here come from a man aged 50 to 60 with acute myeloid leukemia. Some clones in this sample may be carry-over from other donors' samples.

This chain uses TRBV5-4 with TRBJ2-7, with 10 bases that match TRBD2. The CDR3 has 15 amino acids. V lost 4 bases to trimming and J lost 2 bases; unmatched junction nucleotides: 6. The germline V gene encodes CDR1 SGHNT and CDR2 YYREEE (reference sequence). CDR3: CASSVATSGPYEQYF. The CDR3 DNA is TGTGCCAGCAGCGTCGCGACTAGCGGGCCCTACGAGCAGTACTTC.

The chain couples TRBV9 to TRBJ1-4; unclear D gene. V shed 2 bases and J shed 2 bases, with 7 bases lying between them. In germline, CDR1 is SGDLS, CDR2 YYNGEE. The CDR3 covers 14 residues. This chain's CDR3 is CASSVGRTNEKLFF. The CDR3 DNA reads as TGTGCCAGCAGCGTCGGACGGACTAATGAAAAACTGTTTTTT.

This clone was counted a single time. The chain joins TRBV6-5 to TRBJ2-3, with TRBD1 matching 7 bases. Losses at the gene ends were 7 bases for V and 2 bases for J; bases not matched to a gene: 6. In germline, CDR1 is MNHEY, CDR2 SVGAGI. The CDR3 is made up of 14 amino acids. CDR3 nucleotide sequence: TGTGCCAGCACTGACGACAGGGCCACAGATACGCAGTATTTT. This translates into CASTDDRATDTQYF.

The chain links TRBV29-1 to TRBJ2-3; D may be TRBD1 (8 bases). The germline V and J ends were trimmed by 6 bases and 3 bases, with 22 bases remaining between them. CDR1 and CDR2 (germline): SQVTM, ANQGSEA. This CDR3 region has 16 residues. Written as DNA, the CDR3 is TGCAGCGTCAGCCGAGGTACAGGGGGGGTGACAGATACGCAGTATTTT. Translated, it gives CSVSRGTGGVTDTQYF.

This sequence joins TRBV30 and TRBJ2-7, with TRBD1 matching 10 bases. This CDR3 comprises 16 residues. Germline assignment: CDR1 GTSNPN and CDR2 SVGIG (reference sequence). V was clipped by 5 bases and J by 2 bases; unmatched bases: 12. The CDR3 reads CAWGSYGTGVTYEQYF. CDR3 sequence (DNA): TGTGCCTGGGGTTCCTACGGGACAGGGGTAACCTACGAGCAGTACTTC. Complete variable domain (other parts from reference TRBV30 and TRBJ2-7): SQTIHQWPATLVQPVGSPLSLECTVEGTSNPNLYWYRQAAGRGLQLLFYSVGIGQISSEVPQNLSASRPQDRQFILSSKKLLLSDSGFYLCAWGSYGTGVTYEQYFGPGTRLTVT.

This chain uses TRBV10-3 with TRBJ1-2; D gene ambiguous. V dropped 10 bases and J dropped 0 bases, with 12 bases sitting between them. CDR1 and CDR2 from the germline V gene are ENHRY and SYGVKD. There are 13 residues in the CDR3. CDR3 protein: CASHREANYGYTF. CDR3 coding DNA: TGTGCCAGCCACAGAGAAGCTAACTATGGCTACACCTTC.

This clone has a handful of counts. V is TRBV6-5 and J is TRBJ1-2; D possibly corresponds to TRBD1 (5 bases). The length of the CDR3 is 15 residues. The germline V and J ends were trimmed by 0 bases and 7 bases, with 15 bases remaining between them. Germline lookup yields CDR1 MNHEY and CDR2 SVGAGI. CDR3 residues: CASSYSNRLVGGYTF. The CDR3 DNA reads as TGTGCCAGCAGTTACTCAAACAGGCTTGTTGGTGGCTACACCTTC.

The CDR3 is CASSPYGGSNYGYTF. CDR3 sequence (DNA): TGTGCCAGCAGCCCCTACGGGGGAAGTAACTATGGCTACACCTTC. The chain employs TRBV13 and TRBJ1-2, with D perhaps TRBD1 (5 bases). The CDR3 runs to 15 residues. Germline lookup yields CDR1 PRHDT and CDR2 FYEKMQ (reference sequence). V lost 5 bases to trimming and J lost 1 base, with 14 bases between them. The entire variable domain, with the rest obtained from reference TRBV13 and TRBJ1-2, is as follows: AAGVIQSPRHLIKEKRETATLKCYPIPRHDTVYWYQQGPGQDPQFLISFYEKMQSDKGSIPDRFSAQQFSDYHSELNMSSLELGDSALYFCASSPYGGSNYGYTFGSGTRLTVV.

The CDR3 loop is CASSGMVSYEQYF. In nucleotides, the CDR3 is TGTGCCAGCAGTGGAATGGTAAGCTACGAGCAGTACTTC. The chain carries TRBV2 and TRBJ2-7; D uncertain. This CDR3 has 13 residues. Germline V gene lookup returns CDR1 SNHLY and CDR2 FYNNEI. V was pared by 4 bases and J by 3 bases, with 10 bases between.